The source of this T cell receptor beta chain is a study of regulatory T cells in long-lasting Graves disease (dated by TCRdb to the early 2020s). Regarding the research as a whole: Patients with newly diagnosed Graves' disease had been on antithyroid drugs for under 3 months. Persistent Graves' disease patients were compared with newly diagnosed Graves' disease patients by peripheral blood TCR sequencing and RNA sequencing. The study was registered as a clinical trial and conducted in China. TCR sequencing covered some 13 persistent and roughly 20 newly diagnosed Graves' disease patients, around 35 samples in total. What the study reported, not specific to this receptor: Compared with newly diagnosed patients, persistent Graves' disease patients had lower TCR Shannon entropy and fewer highly expanded clones, which suggests clonal expansion. The authors acknowledged the small sample size as a limitation that may reduce accuracy. The study examined only peripheral blood because the primary lesion, thyroid tissue, could not be accessed. Only the TCR beta chain was sequenced and analyzed. Preferential use of TRBV28, TRBJ1-2 and TRBJ2-5 was observed in persistent disease, whereas TRBV20-1 and TRBJ2-1 were favored in newly diagnosed disease. A larger number of public clonotypes was shared among persistent patients (fewer than 3,000) than among newly diagnosed patients (roughly 1,000).

The library was prepared using multiplex PCR. Sequencing instrument: Illumina HiSeq 4000. iRepertoire HTBI primers and Arm-PCR amplification of CDR3 regions were used to construct TCR beta libraries. Before sequencing, the PCR products underwent gel purification. The authors' analysis ran thus. Gene usage analysis of CDR3 amino acid clonotypes relied on the 60 or so TRBV and 13 to 15 TRBJ segments identified across samples. COPE and FqMerger were used to merge the filtered high-quality paired reads into contigs. BLAST was used to align contigs to the IMGT TRBV, TRBD and TRBJ reference genes, and CDR3 was defined following IMGT. Highly expanded clones were defined as clonotypes with a frequency above 0.1%. Shannon entropy was used to measure repertoire diversity, and the Gini coefficient was used to measure V-J evenness. A clonotype was considered public if more than one individual shared it. The raw public reads went through TCRdb reprocessing: fastp at Q25, MiXCR clone calling, in-frame beta chains kept. CDR3 protein duplicates are merged, each entry listing the most common genes and DNA. TCRdb's processing, not the study's, gives the V and J calls here. Across this sample there are roughly 400,000 distinct CDR3 sequences, with 15% seen only once. The leading ten clones occupy approximately 7.8% of the sample.

Points on this clonotype: Its cognate antigen has yet to be identified. No clone much larger than this one lies a single base away; base qualities are absent.

V is cut back by 8 bases and J by 4 bases, with 4 bases in the junction unmatched. Including cysteine and phenylalanine, the CDR3 has 15 amino acids. Of the read, only the CDR3 DNA is kept; its 45 bases are in frame from base 1. In the germline V gene, CDR1 corresponds to ENHRY and CDR2 to SYGVKD. The intended sense of this specimen's time point label: newly diagnosed GD, antithyroid drugs for less than 3 months. For both TCR sequencing and RNA sequencing, RNA was extracted from PBMCs in TRIzol. The diagnosis of Graves' disease followed American Thyroid Association guidelines. Patients were recruited from an endocrinology department in Xi'an, China. Each patient gave approximately 9.7 milliliters of peripheral blood, collected in an EDTA anticoagulant tube. Ficoll Paque Plus density gradient separation was used to isolate PBMCs, and no further T cell sorting was performed. An Agilent 2100 Bioanalyzer and agarose gel were used to check RNA quality, and a NanoDrop 2000 was used to measure RNA concentration.

The same data also went into a second study, on T cells in Graves' hyperthyroidism and ophthalmopathy. The second paper further reports: Graves' hyperthyroidism was defined as stable when no progression to ophthalmopathy occurred over 18 months of follow-up. Hyperthyroidism patients were aged 18 to 65 years and newly diagnosed, with disease duration of less than 2 months. Any patient with an uncontrolled infection, another autoimmune disease, pregnancy or lactation was excluded. Diagnoses were based on clinical symptoms, serum thyroxine and TRAb, thyroid ultrasound and orbital computed tomography. The first round of RT-PCR for the TCR CDR3 was performed with the HTBI primer set and the Qiagen OneStep RT-PCR kit. Most expanded thyroid clonotypes (frequency above 0.001) were also detected in blood, suggesting blood repertoires may reflect thyroid immune responses. In cross-validation, a model built on a 13 V-J signature told ophthalmopathy apart from stable hyperthyroidism with 85% to 90% sensitivity and roughly 82% specificity, and in testing the same model reached 80%/75%. In validation, the model predicted progression to ophthalmopathy with 65% to 71% sensitivity and about 72% specificity, a median of approximately 6.7 months before onset. A discovery cohort of fewer than 110 patients, roughly 45 with Graves' ophthalmopathy and over 55 with stable Graves' hyperthyroidism, was used to find distinguishing TCR V-J signatures. Prospective prediction of ophthalmopathy was tested in an independent validation cohort of 18 to 20 hyperthyroidism patients and 17 patients who later progressed to ophthalmopathy. The 75 to 100 discovery patients were divided at random into training and test sets in a 7:3 ratio. In addition, the study compared T-cell repertoires in thyroid tissue and in blood from several Graves' hyperthyroidism patients. After blood sampling, hyperthyroidism patients were treated with methimazole at a starting dose of 30 mg daily, and ophthalmopathy patients were treated with high-dose intravenous methylprednisolone. Libraries were constructed in a second round of multiplex PCR, after which size selection and purification were performed. The libraries were sequenced on an Illumina HiSeq2000 using paired-end 100 bp reads. Raw data were processed with SOAPnuke, discarding reads with adapters, uncalled bases, mean Phred below 15, or no exact constant-primer or identifier match. COPE v1.2.5 was used to merge the high-quality paired reads, and each unique nucleotide sequence was defined as a clonotype. Clonotypes were aligned to IMGT TRBV, TRBD and TRBJ reference segments using MiTCR v1.1. Analysis was restricted to V-J combinations with a frequency above 0.0001, which covered approximately 99% of repertoires. The TCS score was defined as F50 (clonal expansion) divided by E x V (chaos), with BLOSUM62-based TCRdist calculated between CDR3 peptides within each V-J. Welch's t-statistics and random forest reduced 514 V-J features to 13, which were used in a naive Bayes classifier (R e1071). Sample size was not statistically predetermined, and blinding of investigators to group allocation was not performed. TCR Vbeta CDR3 sequencing of approximately 140 peripheral blood samples (roughly 43 ophthalmopathy, 75 hyperthyroidism and roughly 17 progressor patients) is reported in the paper.

The chain is assembled from TRBV10-3 and TRBJ2-1, with TRBD2 matching 14 junction bases. The sample consisted of peripheral blood mononuclear cells (PBMCs), taken at new diagnosis, from a patient treated with antithyroid drugs. The TCR originated in a woman aged 40 to 50 with Graves disease. Donor details come from another sample of the same person, matched by shared clones. The bases read TGTGCCATCGGGACTAGCGGGAGAGCTTACAATGAGCAGTTCTTC. This codes for CAIGTSGRAYNEQFF.